This T cell receptor (beta chain) originates from a study of blood T cell repertoires in COVID-19. Study overall: Researchers got acute and convalescent COVID-19 samples from the United States, Italy and Spain. T cells, B-cell-depleted T cells, or PBMCs provided the cDNA or gDNA that served as material.

Study members were between roughly 18 and 100 years old and lived in 24 US regions. This clone appeared a single time. V was clipped by 6 bases and J by 9 bases, with 18 bases between them. Germline CDR1 and CDR2: LNHNV and YYDKDF (reference sequence). This CDR3 spans 14 amino acids. Some clones are missing from TCRdb's copy, which holds only in-frame ones; the method was immunoSEQ multiplex PCR. The top ten hold roughly 5% of the sample, which has approximately 150,000 clones, roughly 83% seen once. The V gene is TRBV15, the J gene TRBJ1-5; no firm D call. Input material: PBMCs or T cells enriched from blood (not recorded which). The source of this sequence is a man in his 70s who had been exposed to COVID-19. CDR3 in amino acids: CATRGSPETSPQHF. The CDR3 DNA reads as TGTGCCACCAGGGGCAGCCCGGAAACCTCGCCCCAGCATTTT.